Listed below are T cell receptor beta chains from one sample, sequenced in a study of cytotoxic CD8 clonotypes in ibrutinib-treated CLL. Clones were sequenced by immunoSEQ multiplex PCR, and TCRdb holds only the in-frame ones, with some missing. The sample lists about 130,000 clones; around three quarters were seen once. The specimen comprised PBMCs, sampled after 12 months of ibrutinib treatment. The receptors derive from a human donor with chronic lymphocytic leukemia. CDR3s include the opening cysteine and the closing phenylalanine or tryptophan. The D gene is left open where the match is weak. Rows give clone size only sometimes, using once, few, many, or a class for an expanded clone.

j_call: TRBJ2-7; v_call: TRBV19; clone_size: NA; d_call: NA; cdr3_nt: TGTGCCAGTAGTTTTTCGGGTTACGAGCAGTACTTC; cdr3_aa: CASSFSGYEQYF
j_call: TRBJ2-5; v_call: TRBV29-1; clone_size: NA; d_call: TRBD2; cdr3_nt: TGCAGCGTTGAAGTCTCCCTAGCGGGAGCGCTACAAGAGACCCAGTACTTC; cdr3_aa: CSVEVSLAGALQETQYF
j_call: TRBJ1-2; v_call: TRBV28; clone_size: once; d_call: TRBD1; cdr3_nt: TGTGCCAGCAGTTTACAGGGGGCGTATGGCTACACCTTC; cdr3_aa: CASSLQGAYGYTF
j_call: TRBJ1-2; v_call: TRBV5-1; clone_size: few; d_call: NA; cdr3_nt: TGCGCCAGCAGCCCGACGACGGAGGGTTACTATGGCTACACCTTC; cdr3_aa: CASSPTTEGYYGYTF
j_call: TRBJ2-5; v_call: TRBV20-1; clone_size: NA; d_call: NA; cdr3_nt: TGCAGTGCTAGCGAGCAAGAGACCCAGTACTTC; cdr3_aa: CSASEQETQYF
j_call: TRBJ2-2; v_call: TRBV11-3; clone_size: NA; d_call: NA; cdr3_nt: TGTGCCAGCAGCCTATACAGGAACACCGGGGAGCTGTTTTTT; cdr3_aa: CASSLYRNTGELFF
j_call: TRBJ2-3; v_call: TRBV5-1; clone_size: NA; d_call: NA; cdr3_nt: TGCGCCAGCAGCCAGACCAAGGAGCGGATTAGCACAGATACGCAGTATTTT; cdr3_aa: CASSQTKERISTDTQYF
j_call: TRBJ2-7; v_call: TRBV28; clone_size: once; d_call: NA; cdr3_nt: TGTGCCAGCAGTCTAGGGGGGGCACTCTACGAGCAGTACTTC; cdr3_aa: CASSLGGALYEQYF
j_call: TRBJ2-7; v_call: TRBV27; clone_size: NA; d_call: TRBD1; cdr3_nt: TGTGCCAGCAGTTCCGACAGGGGGCATCCGGGCCTGAGCTCCTACGAGCAGTACTTC; cdr3_aa: CASSSDRGHPGLSSYEQYF
j_call: TRBJ2-1; v_call: TRBV6-1; clone_size: NA; d_call: TRBD2; cdr3_nt: TGTGCCAGCAGTGAGGATGGACTAGCGGGAGGGGATGAGCAGTTCTTC; cdr3_aa: CASSEDGLAGGDEQFF
j_call: TRBJ2-3; v_call: TRBV11-2; clone_size: NA; d_call: TRBD2; cdr3_nt: TGTGCCAGCAGCTTAGATGGTACCCCTTCGGGAGGGCCCACAGATACGCAGTATTTT; cdr3_aa: CASSLDGTPSGGPTDTQYF
j_call: TRBJ2-5; v_call: TRBV7-7; clone_size: NA; d_call: NA; cdr3_nt: TGTGCCAGCAGCTTAGTCGGCTTCAAAGAGACCCAGTACTTC; cdr3_aa: CASSLVGFKETQYF